A selection of T cell receptor beta chains follows, all from one sample in a study of T cells after posttransplantation cyclophosphamide. The protocol was immunoSEQ multiplex PCR, while the TCRdb copy is restricted to in-frame clones and leaves out a portion. The sample lists tens of thousands of clones, roughly nine tenths occurring once. The sequenced sample was PBMCs. The receptors were sampled from a woman in her forties or fifties in good health and a related stem cell transplant donor. CDR3s include the opening cysteine and the closing phenylalanine or tryptophan. The D gene is left open where the match is weak. Where a row states a size, it is once, few, many or the class of an expanded clone; other rows omit it.

CDR3 DNA: TGTGCCAGCAGCTTAGTAGCCCACGCGGGTTTCTATGTCTTT
CDR3 protein: CASSLVAHAGFYVF
D gene: -
V gene: TRBV7-9
clone size: -
J gene: TRBJ1-1

CDR3 DNA: TGTGCCAGCAGCTTACTCGGACTAGCGGGGAGCACAGATACGCAGTATTTT
CDR3 protein: CASSLLGLAGSTDTQYF
D gene: TRBD2
V gene: TRBV7-2
clone size: -
J gene: TRBJ2-3

CDR3 DNA: TGCGCCAGCAGCCGGGGACAGGCCCCCTACGAGCAGTACTTC
CDR3 protein: CASSRGQAPYEQYF
D gene: TRBD1
V gene: TRBV10-1
clone size: -
J gene: TRBJ2-7

CDR3 DNA: TGTGCCAGCAGTTACTACCAGCGGGAGGGAGGGGAGCAGTTCTTC
CDR3 protein: CASSYYQREGGEQFF
D gene: TRBD2
V gene: TRBV6-5
clone size: once
J gene: TRBJ2-1

CDR3 DNA: TGTGCCAGCAGTGAAAGGGGTGCCTACAATGAGCAGTTCTTC
CDR3 protein: CASSERGAYNEQFF
D gene: -
V gene: TRBV27
clone size: -
J gene: TRBJ2-1

CDR3 DNA: TGTGCCAGCAGCGTAGGTCCAGCGGGAGAAGTCTACGAGCAGTACTTC
CDR3 protein: CASSVGPAGEVYEQYF
D gene: TRBD2
V gene: TRBV9
clone size: -
J gene: TRBJ2-7

CDR3 DNA: TGTGCCAGCAGCTTAGCACCCCAGAACTACGAGCAGTACTTC
CDR3 protein: CASSLAPQNYEQYF
D gene: -
V gene: TRBV11-2
clone size: -
J gene: TRBJ2-7

CDR3 DNA: TGTGCCAGCAGTGAATACAATGGGGGGGTAATGACAGATACGCAGTATTTT
CDR3 protein: CASSEYNGGVMTDTQYF
D gene: TRBD2
V gene: TRBV6-1
clone size: -
J gene: TRBJ2-3

CDR3 DNA: TGTGCCAGCAGCCCTCCGTTTCCTACCCCCTACGAGCAGTACTTC
CDR3 protein: CASSPPFPTPYEQYF
D gene: -
V gene: TRBV6-5
clone size: once
J gene: TRBJ2-7

CDR3 DNA: TGTGCCAGCAGCTTAGAGCGGGGGCCGTACAATGAGCAGTTCTTC
CDR3 protein: CASSLERGPYNEQFF
D gene: TRBD2
V gene: TRBV7-6
clone size: once
J gene: TRBJ2-1

CDR3 DNA: TGTGCCAGCAGTCAAGACCCCCAGCGGGGGGATAGCACAGATACGCAGTATTTT
CDR3 protein: CASSQDPQRGDSTDTQYF
D gene: TRBD2
V gene: TRBV11-2
clone size: -
J gene: TRBJ2-3

CDR3 DNA: TGTGCCAGCTCACCAGAGGGAGGGATAAATTCACCCCTCCACTTT
CDR3 protein: CASSPEGGINSPLHF
D gene: -
V gene: TRBV18
clone size: -
J gene: TRBJ1-6

CDR3 DNA: TGTGCCAGCAGTGAATTCGGAGGGTCTGGAAACACCATATATTTT
CDR3 protein: CASSEFGGSGNTIYF
D gene: -
V gene: TRBV25-1
clone size: once
J gene: TRBJ1-3

CDR3 DNA: TGTGCCAGCAGTAGGACATTACTAGCCAAAAACATTCAGTACTTC
CDR3 protein: CASSRTLLAKNIQYF
D gene: -
V gene: TRBV7-8
clone size: -
J gene: TRBJ2-4

CDR3 DNA: TGTGCCAGCAGCTCCACAGGGGAGAGGGCTGAAGCTTTCTTT
CDR3 protein: CASSSTGERAEAFF
D gene: TRBD1
V gene: TRBV11-2
clone size: -
J gene: TRBJ1-1

CDR3 DNA: TGTGCCAGCAGTTCAATCGGGTCGGGGGGAAGTGGCTACACCTTC
CDR3 protein: CASSSIGSGGSGYTF
D gene: -
V gene: TRBV27
clone size: -
J gene: TRBJ1-2

CDR3 DNA: TGCAGCGTTGGTATAGAGAGCTCCTACGAGCAGTACTTC
CDR3 protein: CSVGIESSYEQYF
D gene: -
V gene: TRBV29-1
clone size: -
J gene: TRBJ2-7

CDR3 DNA: TGTGCTAGTGGACCTGGACTAGCGGGGACAGAGACCCAGTACTTC
CDR3 protein: CASGPGLAGTETQYF
D gene: TRBD2
V gene: TRBV12-5
clone size: -
J gene: TRBJ2-5

CDR3 DNA: TGTGCCAGCAGCTACCGACAGGGGACCACAGATACGCAGTATTTT
CDR3 protein: CASSYRQGTTDTQYF
D gene: TRBD1
V gene: TRBV5-6
clone size: few
J gene: TRBJ2-3

CDR3 DNA: TGTGCCAGCAGCTTGGGACTCTTCCCCTACGAGCAGTACTTC
CDR3 protein: CASSLGLFPYEQYF
D gene: -
V gene: TRBV5-4
clone size: -
J gene: TRBJ2-7

CDR3 DNA: TGTGCCAGTAGCGGGACTAGCGGGGGCTATGAGCAGTTCTTC
CDR3 protein: CASSGTSGGYEQFF
D gene: TRBD2
V gene: TRBV19
clone size: once
J gene: TRBJ2-1

CDR3 DNA: TGTGCCAGCAGTGAGTCCTTGCCGGGGTCCACCGGGGAGCTGTTTTTT
CDR3 protein: CASSESLPGSTGELFF
D gene: -
V gene: TRBV25-1
clone size: -
J gene: TRBJ2-2

CDR3 DNA: TGTGCCAGCAGCGTAGGGGCGCAGGCCCGAGAGACCCAGTACTTC
CDR3 protein: CASSVGAQARETQYF
D gene: -
V gene: TRBV9
clone size: once
J gene: TRBJ2-5

CDR3 DNA: TGTGCCAGCAGCTTGACGGGGGTCTACCGAGATGAGCAGTACTTC
CDR3 protein: CASSLTGVYRDEQYF
D gene: -
V gene: TRBV5-5
clone size: few
J gene: TRBJ2-7

CDR3 DNA: TGTGCCAGCAGCTTGGGGGCTCGTGGCTACACCTTC
CDR3 protein: CASSLGARGYTF
D gene: -
V gene: TRBV7-8
clone size: -
J gene: TRBJ1-2